These 11 T cell receptor beta chains were sequenced from one sample in a study of blood T cell repertoires in COVID-19. The data were produced by immunoSEQ multiplex PCR, yet TCRdb's version contains in-frame clones alone and is incomplete. The data show approximately 140,000 clones, 85% to 90% seen once. The specimen sequenced was peripheral blood. These receptors originate from a man in his fifties or sixties with active or convalescent COVID-19.

This clone was detected a few times. The chain recombines TRBV11-2 with TRBJ2-7; weak D call: TRBD1 (7 bases). CDR3 length: 14 residues. Deletions cut 5 bases from V and 3 bases from J, with 14 bases between. CDR1 is SGHAT and CDR2 is FQNNGV in the germline V gene. CDR3 protein: CASSPRGAHYEQYF. As DNA, the CDR3 is TGTGCCAGCAGCCCCAGGGGGGCCCACTACGAGCAGTACTTC.

The rearrangement uses TRBV19 and TRBJ1-3; no reliable D call. Germline-derived CDR1 and CDR2 are LNHDA and SQIVND (reference sequence). Trimming cost V 7 bases and J 0 bases, with 4 bases left between them. There are 12 residues in the CDR3. CDR3 nucleotides: TGTGCCAGTAAAGCCTCTGGAAACACCATATATTTT. This gives the protein CASKASGNTIYF.

The genes are TRBV5-1 and TRBJ2-2; the match to TRBD2 covers 7 bases. V shed 0 bases and J 2 bases; nucleotides not matched to a gene: 4. Germline CDR1 SGHRS, CDR2 YFSETQ. This CDR3 contains 16 residues. CDR3 in amino acids: CASSLEQRGNTGELFF. The CDR3 DNA follows: TGCGCCAGCAGCTTGGAACAGCGGGGTAACACCGGGGAGCTGTTTTTT.

In this sample, this clone turned up once. The CDR3 DNA sequence: TGTGCCAGCAGCAGTTATCGGGACAGGGTGAAACCCGAAGTTGCGAACACTGAAGCTTTCTTT. This translates into CASSSYRDRVKPEVANTEAFF. The V gene is TRBV21-1, the J gene TRBJ1-1; TRBD1 is the table's D call and was not checked against the DNA. TRBV21-1 is classified as a pseudogene. This CDR3 region has 21 residues.

The chain combines TRBV3-1 (or the pseudogene TRBV3-2) with TRBJ1-5; D perhaps matches TRBD1 (6 bases). The CDR3 covers 13 residues. The V end lost 1 base, the J end lost 6 bases, and 7 bases lay between the germline ends. Per germline, CDR1 LGHDT and CDR2 YNNKEL (reference sequence). The CDR3 DNA reads as TGTGCCAGCAGCCAAGGAGGGGGTCAGCCCCAGCATTTT. This codes for CASSQGGGQPQHF.

Of note for this clone: This specimen includes other DNA sequences encoding the same CDR3. The chain links TRBV18 to TRBJ2-3; the match to TRBD1 covers 9 bases. The CDR3 length is 14 residues. In germline, CDR1 is KGHSH, CDR2 LQKENI. Trimming at V came to 3 bases and at J to 4 bases, leaving 2 bases not matched to a gene. CDR3 loop: CASSPGQGADTQYF. The CDR3 DNA follows: TGTGCCAGCTCACCGGGACAGGGTGCAGATACGCAGTATTTT. Using reference TRBV18 and TRBJ2-3 for the parts outside the CDR3, the full variable domain is NAGVMQNPRHLVRRRGQEARLRCSPMKGHSHVYWYRQLPEEGLKFMVYLQKENIIDESGMPKERFSAEFPKEGPSILRIQQVVRGDSAAYFCASSPGQGADTQYFGPGTRLTVL.

This clone was recorded only once. The chain combines TRBV14 with TRBJ2-2, with 12 bases aligning to TRBD2. V dropped 1 base and J dropped 2; count of bases not matched to a gene: 11. CDR3 length equals 20 residues. The germline V gene encodes CDR1 SGHDN and CDR2 FVKESK. In DNA form, the CDR3 reads TGTGCCAGCAGCCAAGGGCTCTCCGGGACTAGCGGGTTTAACACCGGGGAGCTGTTTTTT. Amino acids: CASSQGLSGTSGFNTGELFF.

The chain employs TRBV3-1 (or the pseudogene TRBV3-2) and TRBJ2-7; 13 nucleotides align to TRBD2. J lost 6 bases, V lost 2 bases, and 7 bases had no gene match. CDR1 LGHDT and CDR2 YNNKEL come from the germline V gene (reference sequence). The CDR3 sequence is 16 residues long. CDR3 loop: CASSQSGLAGVVEQYF. For the CDR3, the DNA is TGTGCCAGCAGCCAATCCGGACTAGCGGGAGTTGTCGAGCAGTACTTC.

The V and J genes are TRBV10-3 and TRBJ1-2; 9 nucleotides line up with TRBD1. Germline CDR1 and CDR2: ENHRY and SYGVKD. The CDR3 spans 14 residues. Trimming at V came to 5 bases and at J to 7 bases, leaving 8 bases not matched to a gene. The CDR3 coding sequence is TGTGCCATCAGTATTGACAGGGGGTCGGCTGGCTACACCTTC. Translating gives CAISIDRGSAGYTF.

V is TRBV5-1 and J is TRBJ2-3, with 9 bases fitting TRBD2. This CDR3 has 16 residues. V dropped 0 bases and J dropped 4; count of bases not matched to a gene: 6. Germline CDR1 and CDR2: SGHRS and YFSETQ. CDR3 protein: CASSLVRGGVSDTQYF. CDR3 DNA sequence: TGCGCCAGCAGCTTGGTGCGGGGGGGCGTATCAGATACGCAGTATTTT.

The gene calls are TRBV15 and TRBJ2-3; 14 nucleotides agree with TRBD2. With 1 base clipped from V and 3 bases from J, the junction kept 6 bases outside the gene matches. The length of the CDR3 is 18 residues. Germline-derived CDR1 and CDR2 are LNHNV and YYDKDF (reference sequence). CDR3 in DNA: TGTGCCACCAGCAGAGTACCCGGGACTAGCGGGAGAACAGATACGCAGTATTTT. Translating gives CATSRVPGTSGRTDTQYF.